The 23 T cell receptor beta chains reported below all come from one sample, sequenced in a study of T cell changes during pregnancy in multiple sclerosis. Assay: immunoSEQ multiplex PCR; the TCRdb copy retains only in-frame clones and omits some. The sample lists some 50,000 clones; 85% to 95% were seen once. The sequences come from CD8+ T cells from peripheral blood mononuclear cells, collected in the first trimester of pregnancy. These receptors were collected from a female donor with multiple sclerosis, enrolled in a pregnancy study.

The chain combines TRBV28 with TRBJ2-1; 9 bases align to TRBD1. The germline CDR1 and CDR2 sequences are MDHEN and SYDVKM. The CDR3 loop spans 15 amino acids. V was clipped by 4 bases and J by 7 bases; unmatched bases: 8. In nucleotides, the CDR3 is TGTGCCAGCAGTTCACCGGGACAGGGCAGAAATGAGCAGTTCTTC. Its translation: CASSSPGQGRNEQFF.

The genes are TRBV5-8 and TRBJ2-7; the D is unclear. This CDR3 has 12 amino acids. Germline lookup yields CDR1 SGHTS and CDR2 YDEGEE. With 0 bases removed from V and 4 bases from J, the gap between germline ends came to 5 bases. CDR3 in DNA: TGTGCCAGCAGCTTGGCTTCTTACGAGCAGTACTTC. Its protein product is CASSLASYEQYF.

The rearrangement uses TRBV19 and TRBJ1-1; TRBD1 matches 8 bases. The junction had 7 bases not matched to a gene; V was cut back by 3 bases and J by 7 bases. The CDR3 has 14 residues. Germline V CDR1 and CDR2: LNHDA, SQIVND (reference sequence). The CDR3 loop reads CASSMYRGSFEAFF. The CDR3 DNA reads TGTGCCAGTAGTATGTACAGGGGGTCTTTTGAAGCTTTCTTT.

The chain links TRBV14 to TRBJ2-6; unclear D gene. The germline gives CDR1 SGHDN, CDR2 FVKESK. The CDR3 has 11 residues. Trimming took 1 base from V and 12 from J, leaving 4 bases between them. The CDR3 DNA sequence: TGTGCCAGCAGCCAAGGCGTCGTCCTGACTTTC. Protein: CASSQGVVLTF.

The chain couples TRBV4-1 to TRBJ2-5; no firm D call. CDR3 length: 14 amino acids. V was shortened by 0 bases and J by 5 bases, with 10 bases between the two germline ends. CDR1 is MGHRA and CDR2 is YSYEKL in the germline V gene. CDR3 in amino acids: CASSQDPRTETQYF. The DNA of the CDR3 is TGCGCCAGCAGCCAAGATCCTAGAACGGAGACCCAGTACTTC.

This clone was observed once. The chain combines TRBV7-8 with TRBJ2-3; D possibly corresponds to TRBD1 (6 bases). V was trimmed by 7 bases and J by 4 bases, leaving 12 bases between them. This CDR3 is 13 amino acids long. CDR1 is SGHVS and CDR2 is FQNEAQ in the germline V gene. The CDR3 DNA follows: TGTGCCAGCACGGAAAGGGGGTCAGATACGCAGTATTTT. It specifies CASTERGSDTQYF.

This chain connects TRBV18 to TRBJ2-7; TRBD2 might be the D (5 bases). V gave up 0 bases and J gave up 3 bases, with 21 bases separating them. The V gene's germline CDR1 is KGHSH and CDR2 LQKENI. There are 18 residues in the CDR3. The CDR3 bases are TGTGCCAGCTCACCACCGATTTTCCAGCGGTCTTTCTACTACGAGCAGTACTTC. Protein sequence: CASSPPIFQRSFYYEQYF.

This chain joins TRBV5-1 and TRBJ2-1; 12 bases are shared with TRBD2. In germline, CDR1 is SGHRS, CDR2 YFSETQ. V lost 3 bases to trimming and J lost 0 bases; unmatched junction nucleotides: 4. CDR3 length: 17 residues. The chain's CDR3 is CASSSGTSGPSYNEQFF. In DNA, the CDR3 is TGCGCCAGCAGCTCCGGGACTAGCGGGCCCTCCTACAATGAGCAGTTCTTC. Variable domain in full (rest from reference TRBV5-1 and TRBJ2-1): KAGVTQTPRYLIKTRGQQVTLSCSPISGHRSVSWYQQTPGQGLQFLFEYFSETQRNKGNFPGRFSGRQFSNSRSEMNVSTLELGDSALYLCASSSGTSGPSYNEQFFGPGTRLTVL.

This clone was seen ten or more times. The V call is TRBV5-4, the J call TRBJ2-7; 12 bases are shared with TRBD1. Germline loops: CDR1 SGHNT, CDR2 YYREEE (reference sequence). The CDR3 is 17 residues long. Trimming at V came to 0 bases and at J to 4 bases, leaving 8 bases not matched to a gene. In nucleotides, the CDR3 is TGTGCCAGCAGCTTGGCTATGGGGACAGGGGGCAAGTACGAGCAGTACTTC. Its translation is CASSLAMGTGGKYEQYF.

This chain uses TRBV27 with TRBJ2-7; 11 bases fit TRBD2. This CDR3 has 14 residues. Germline CDR1 is MNHEY and CDR2 is SMNVEV (reference sequence). The ends lost 6 bases at V and 2 bases at J; junction bases unmatched: 3. DNA for the CDR3: TGTGCCAGCAGGCTAGCGGGAGGCCCCTACGAGCAGTACTTC. It translates to CASRLAGGPYEQYF.

DNA for the CDR3: TGTGCCAGCAGCACCAGGGGTGAGAACACTGAAGCTTTCTTT. It yields the protein CASSTRGENTEAFF. V gene TRBV21-1 combines with J gene TRBJ1-1; the table assigns TRBD1, which was not confirmed against the DNA. TRBV21-1 is described as a pseudogene. This CDR3 has 14 residues.

The rearrangement joins TRBV19 to TRBJ2-7; the match to TRBD1 covers 8 bases. CDR1 and CDR2 from the germline V gene are LNHDA and SQIVND (reference sequence). Trimming cost V 4 bases and J 0 bases; bases outside gene matches: 8. This CDR3 is 16 amino acids long. In DNA form, the CDR3 reads TGTGCCAGTAGTAGACGGACAGGGTCAGACTCCTACGAGCAGTACTTC. This translates into CASSRRTGSDSYEQYF.

This rearrangement joins TRBV6-5 to TRBJ1-2; the D is unclear. The CDR3 loop spans 14 amino acids. V was pared by 0 bases and J by 5 bases, with 10 bases between. The germline V gene has CDR1 MNHEY and CDR2 SVGAGI. The CDR3 protein is CASSYSRQTYGYTF. The CDR3 DNA is TGTGCCAGCAGTTACTCCCGCCAAACTTATGGCTACACCTTC.

CDR3 bases: TGTGCCAGCAGCGTCCAGGACTCCTCCTACGAGCAGTACTTC. It specifies CASSVQDSSYEQYF. The genes are TRBV9 and TRBJ2-7; D might be TRBD2 (5 bases). Trimming took off 2 bases at V and 0 bases at J, with 9 bases between the two ends. CDR1 and CDR2 (germline): SGDLS, YYNGEE. The CDR3 sequence is 14 residues long.

V usage is TRBV7-9 and J usage is TRBJ2-7, with a possible D match to TRBD2 (6 bases). Germline V gene sequence: CDR1 SEHNR, CDR2 FQNEAQ (reference sequence). V dropped 5 bases and J dropped 3 bases, with 11 bases sitting between them. The CDR3 covers 13 residues. CDR3 region: CASSEIADYEQYF. In DNA, the CDR3 is TGTGCCAGCAGCGAAATAGCGGACTACGAGCAGTACTTC.

The V call is TRBV13, the J call TRBJ2-4, with 10 nucleotides matching TRBD2. The CDR3 covers 17 residues. V dropped 3 bases and J dropped 0; count of bases not matched to a gene: 5. Germline CDR1 is PRHDT and CDR2 is FYEKMQ (reference sequence). The DNA of the CDR3 is TGTGCCAGCAGCTTGGGGACTAGCGCACTAGCCAAAAACATTCAGTACTTC. This gives the protein CASSLGTSALAKNIQYF.

The V and J genes are TRBV5-1 and TRBJ2-7; the match to TRBD2 covers 9 bases. This CDR3 has 15 amino acids. CDR1 and CDR2 from the germline V gene are SGHRS and YFSETQ. V dropped 4 bases and J dropped 0; count of bases not matched to a gene: 5. The chain's CDR3 is CASSAYSGSSYEQYF. Here the CDR3 DNA reads TGCGCCAGCAGCGCGTATAGCGGGAGCTCCTACGAGCAGTACTTC.

The rearrangement uses TRBV6-5 and TRBJ1-6; 7 positions agree with TRBD1. V was clipped by 2 bases and J by 9 bases; unmatched bases: 4. CDR1 is MNHEY, CDR2 SVGAGI, per germline. The CDR3 has 14 amino acids. The CDR3 protein is CASSYDRVGSPLHF. CDR3 nucleotide sequence: TGTGCCAGCAGTTACGACAGGGTCGGTTCACCCCTCCACTTT.

This clone showed up just a few times. This chain connects TRBV19 to TRBJ1-2; no reliable D call. Trimming stripped 3 bases from V and 7 bases from J, with 15 bases between. The CDR3 consists of 14 residues. Germline V lookup: CDR1 LNHDA, CDR2 SQIVND (reference sequence). CDR3: CASSMYVRVSGYTF. The CDR3 nucleotides are TGTGCCAGTAGTATGTATGTGAGAGTAAGTGGCTACACCTTC.

This chain connects TRBV19 to TRBJ2-2, with D possibly matching TRBD2 (6 bases). Germline V lookup: CDR1 LNHDA, CDR2 SQIVND (reference sequence). Trimming removed 3 bases from V and 7 bases from J, with 15 bases in between. The CDR3 runs to 15 residues. DNA of the CDR3: TGTGCCAGTAGTATCTCCCTCACTAGCATCGGGGAGCTGTTTTTT. Protein sequence: CASSISLTSIGELFF. Drawing the rest from reference TRBV19 and TRBJ2-2, the complete variable domain is DGGITQSPKYLFRKEGQNVTLSCEQNLNHDAMYWYRQDPGQGLRLIYYSQIVNDFQKGDIAEGYSVSREKKESFPLTVTSAQKNPTAFYLCASSISLTSIGELFFGEGSRLTVL.

The chain uses TRBV25-1 and TRBJ2-5, with 8 bases matching TRBD1. CDR3 length equals 16 residues. Germline-derived CDR1 and CDR2 are MGHDK and SYGVNS. V lost 3 bases to trimming and J lost 5 bases; unmatched junction nucleotides: 11. The CDR3 bases are TGTGCCAGCAGTGATCCCCAGGGGGCGAGGGGGGAGACCCAGTACTTC. Encoded protein: CASSDPQGARGETQYF.

This clone occurred once. CDR3 residues: CASSYSSSPYNEQFF. CDR3 coding DNA: TGTGCCAGCAGTTACTCGTCTAGCCCCTACAATGAGCAGTTCTTC. The chain employs TRBV6-5 and TRBJ2-1; D may be TRBD2 (5 bases). The CDR3 has 15 residues. Germline-derived CDR1 and CDR2 are MNHEY and SVGAGI. V lost 0 bases and J 2 bases, leaving 8 bases between the germline ends.

This chain joins TRBV27 and TRBJ2-3; 14 bases agree with TRBD2. Germline V lookup: CDR1 MNHEY, CDR2 SMNVEV (reference sequence). Trimming removed 5 bases from V and 0 bases from J; junction bases left unmatched: 7. The CDR3 is 18 amino acids. CDR3 amino acids: CASSHPGTSGSSTDTQYF. CDR3 DNA: TGTGCCAGCAGTCACCCGGGGACTAGCGGGAGTAGCACAGATACGCAGTATTTT.